Sequencing of this T cell receptor (beta chain) was carried out in a study of shared clonotypes between healthy human individuals. The V gene's germline CDR1 is SGHTS and CDR2 YDEGEE. This CDR3 is built from 13 residues. Trimming cost V 5 bases and J 5 bases; bases outside gene matches: 4. The assay ran at deep level. The table came from immunoSEQ multiplex PCR; TCRdb's copy has only in-frame clones and leaves some out. This repertoire shows around 1.6 million clones, 95% to 99% found once; its top ten account for roughly 0.4%. General study points: Generally, estimated richness proved larger in naive subsets than it did in memory subsets. Represented genetic and exposure-history diversity was restricted by having few donors. Some naive CD4 clonotypes, 5% to 5.5%, turned up in common across several donors.

Comment on this clone: Its antigen is not known.

The sequence was obtained from a man aged 25-40 years in good health. The chain carries TRBV5-8 and TRBJ1-5; 7 bases line up with TRBD1. Sample: naive CD4+ T cells sorted from blood. Subset: CD45RA+ positively selected. The CDR3 DNA reads as TGTGCCAGCAGTTCGGACAGGTATCAGCCCCAGCATTTT. Translation gives CASSSDRYQPQHF.